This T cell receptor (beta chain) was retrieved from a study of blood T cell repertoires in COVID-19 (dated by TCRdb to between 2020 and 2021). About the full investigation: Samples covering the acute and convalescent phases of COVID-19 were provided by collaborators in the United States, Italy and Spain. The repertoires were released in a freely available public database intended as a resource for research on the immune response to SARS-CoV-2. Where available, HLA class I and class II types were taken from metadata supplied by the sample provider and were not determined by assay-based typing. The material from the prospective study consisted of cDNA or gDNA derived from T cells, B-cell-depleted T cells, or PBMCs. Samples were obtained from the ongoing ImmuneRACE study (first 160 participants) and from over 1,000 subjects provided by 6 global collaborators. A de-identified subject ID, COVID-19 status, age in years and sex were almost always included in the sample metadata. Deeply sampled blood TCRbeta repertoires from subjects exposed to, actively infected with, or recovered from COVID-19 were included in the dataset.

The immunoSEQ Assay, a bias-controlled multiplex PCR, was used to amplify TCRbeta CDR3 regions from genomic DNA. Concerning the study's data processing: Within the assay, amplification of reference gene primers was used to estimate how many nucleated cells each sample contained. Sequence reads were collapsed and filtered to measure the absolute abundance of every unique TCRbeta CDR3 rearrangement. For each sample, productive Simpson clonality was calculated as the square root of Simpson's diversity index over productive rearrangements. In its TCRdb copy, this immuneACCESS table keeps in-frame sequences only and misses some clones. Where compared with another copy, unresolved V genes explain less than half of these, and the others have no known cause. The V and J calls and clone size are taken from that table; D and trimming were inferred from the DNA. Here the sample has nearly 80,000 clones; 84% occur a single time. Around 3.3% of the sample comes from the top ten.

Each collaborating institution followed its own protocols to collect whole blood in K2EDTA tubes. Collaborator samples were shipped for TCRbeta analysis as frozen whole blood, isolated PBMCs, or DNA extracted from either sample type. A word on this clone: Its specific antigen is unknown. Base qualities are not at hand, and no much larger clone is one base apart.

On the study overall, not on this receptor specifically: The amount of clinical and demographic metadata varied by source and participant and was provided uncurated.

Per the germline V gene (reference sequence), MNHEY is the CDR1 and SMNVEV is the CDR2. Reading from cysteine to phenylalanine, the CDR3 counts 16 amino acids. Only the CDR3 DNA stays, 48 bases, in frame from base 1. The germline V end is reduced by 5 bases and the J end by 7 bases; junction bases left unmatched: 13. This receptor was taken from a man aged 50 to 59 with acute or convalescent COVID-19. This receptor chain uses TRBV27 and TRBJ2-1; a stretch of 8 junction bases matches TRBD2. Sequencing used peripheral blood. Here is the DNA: TGTGCCAGCAGTCCACCCGGGACTAGATTCGGGAATGAGCAGTTCTTC. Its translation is CASSPPGTRFGNEQFF.